The 31 T cell receptor beta chains given below trace back to one sample, sequenced in a study of breast tumors, draining lymph nodes, adjacent tissues (dated by TCRdb to between 2015 and 2016). Library preparation employed multiplex PCR. The run used an Illumina HiSeq 2000. TCRdb reworked the public reads: Q25 trimming with fastp, MiXCR clone assembly, productive beta chains retained. Here each entry gathers all rows of one CDR3 protein and keeps the most common genes and DNA. This sample is represented by approximately 28,000 distinct CDR3 sequences; approximately 57% of them were singletons. The ten largest clones represent over 15% of the sample. The specimen was breast tumor tissue. The receptor set was obtained from a female donor with breast cancer. Some clones in this sample may be carry-over from other donors' samples.

Only a few counts were recorded for this clonotype. The chain combines TRBV12-3 or TRBV12-4 with TRBJ2-5; 13 nucleotides align to TRBD2. The V gene end was trimmed by 5 bases and the J gene end by 4 bases; junction bases not matched to a gene: 7. CDR3 length: 16 amino acids. DNA for the CDR3: TGTGCCAGCAGTATTCCGGGACTAGCGGGGTCAGAGACCCAGTACTTC. The encoded protein is CASSIPGLAGSETQYF.

The V and J genes are TRBV2 and TRBJ2-4; 8 bases are a match to TRBD2. Germline trimming cut 8 bases from V and 8 bases from J; bases unmatched to any gene: 8. Germline loops: CDR1 SNHLY, CDR2 FYNNEI. The CDR3 is 13 residues long. The CDR3, as DNA: TGTGCCAGCCGATCGGGGGGGCGGGACATTCAGTACTTC. Protein: CASRSGGRDIQYF.

This clonotype appeared many times. The V call is TRBV5-1, the J call TRBJ2-2, with D perhaps matching TRBD2 (5 bases). CDR1 and CDR2 (germline): SGHRS, YFSETQ. Trimming pared 1 base from V and 6 bases from J, leaving 10 bases between. The CDR3 is 14 amino acids. CDR3 nucleotides: TGCGCCAGCAGCTTGAAGGAGAGGGCCGGGGAGCTGTTTTTT. It codes for CASSLKERAGELFF.

Many counts were recorded for this clonotype. CDR3 in amino acids: CSERGTSTDTQYF. The CDR3 nucleotides read TGCAGTGAAAGGGGGACTAGCACAGATACGCAGTATTTT. The chain has TRBV20-1 and TRBJ2-3; D assignment may be TRBD1 or TRBD2 (6 bases each). The V end lost 7 bases, the J end lost 0 bases, and 11 bases lay between the germline ends. The CDR3 totals 13 residues. Germline CDR1 and CDR2: DFQATT and SNEGSKA (reference sequence).

In regard to this clonotype: Compared with germline, one end of the junction differs, possibly owing to a read error. The DNA for the CDR3 is TGCGCCAGCAGCCGGGACGGTAATGAAAACCTGTTTTTT. This codes for CASSRDGNENLFF. The chain is built from TRBV5-1 and TRBJ1-4; D possibly corresponds to TRBD1 (5 bases). CDR3 length equals 13 residues. From germline, CDR1 is SGHRS and CDR2 YFSETQ.

This clonotype has ten or more counts. The chain has TRBV28 and TRBJ1-5; tentative D call: TRBD1 (5 bases). This CDR3 is 14 amino acids long. The germline V and J ends were trimmed by 2 bases and 7 bases, with 12 bases remaining between them. Germline assignment: CDR1 MDHEN and CDR2 SYDVKM. CDR3 DNA: TGTGCCAGCAGTTTAGGGGGTTTCGGGCAGCCCCAGCATTTT. It specifies CASSLGGFGQPQHF. Combining the CDR3 with reference TRBV28 and TRBJ1-5 gives the whole variable domain DVKVTQSSRYLVKRTGEKVFLECVQDMDHENMFWYRQDPGLGLRLIYFSYDVKMKEKGDIPEGYSVSREKKERFSLILESASTNQTSMYLCASSLGGFGQPQHFGDGTRLSIL.

V is TRBV5-1 and J is TRBJ2-6; 9 bases agree with TRBD2. The CDR3 contains 19 residues. The junction had 15 bases not matched to a gene; V was cut back by 4 bases and J by 4 bases. Germline V gene data show CDR1 as SGHRS and CDR2 as YFSETQ. The CDR3 is CASSPDPTGTSSGANVLTF. The CDR3 region has the DNA TGCGCCAGCAGCCCTGACCCTACCGGGACTAGCTCAGGGGCCAACGTCCTGACTTTC.

The genes are TRBV20-1 and TRBJ2-5, with 9 bases fitting TRBD2. J gave up 5 bases and V 8 bases, and 0 bases lay outside the gene matches. The germline V gene has CDR1 DFQATT and CDR2 SNEGSKA (reference sequence). The length of the CDR3 is 10 residues. This CDR3 reads CSLAGETQYF. The CDR3 coding sequence is TGCAGTCTAGCGGGGGAGACCCAGTACTTC.

V is TRBV18 and J is TRBJ1-2; the D is unclear. From germline, CDR1 is KGHSH and CDR2 LQKENI. This CDR3 has 15 amino acids. Trimming shortened V by 0 bases and J by 8 bases, and 16 bases separated the two germline ends. The CDR3 region has the DNA TGTGCCAGCTCACCACCAAATCTGTCCGTGGGGGGCTACACCTTC. As protein: CASSPPNLSVGGYTF.

This clonotype has at least ten counts. This chain uses TRBV6-2 or TRBV6-3 with TRBJ1-2; the D gene is possibly TRBD1 (5 bases). Deletions cut 2 bases from V and 8 bases from J, with 9 bases between. The CDR3 runs to 12 residues. Germline CDR1 reads MNHEY; CDR2 reads SVGEGT. In DNA form, the CDR3 reads TGTGCCAGCAGTTACGGGGGGTACGGCTACACCTTC. The encoded protein is CASSYGGYGYTF.

By share, this clonotype ranks as large. This rearrangement joins TRBV15 to TRBJ2-5; either TRBD1 or TRBD2 may fit D (5 bases each). The V end was cut by 0 bases, the J end by 1 base, with 9 bases between. Per the germline V gene, CDR1 is LNHNV and CDR2 is YYDKDF (reference sequence). The CDR3 runs to 15 residues. CDR3 sequence: CATSRDPGSQETQYF. As DNA, the CDR3 is TGTGCCACCAGCAGAGATCCAGGGAGCCAAGAGACCCAGTACTTC.

V and J are TRBV20-1 and TRBJ2-6; no firm D call. Trimming shortened V by 3 bases and J by 0 bases, and 9 bases separated the two germline ends. This CDR3 contains 15 residues. Germline V gives CDR1 DFQATT, CDR2 SNEGSKA (reference sequence). CDR3 sequence reads: CSARDRSSGANVLTF. The CDR3 DNA reads TGCAGTGCTAGGGATAGGAGCTCTGGGGCCAACGTCCTGACTTTC.

This chain joins TRBV20-1 and TRBJ2-7; 9 nucleotides agree with TRBD1. This CDR3 spans 13 amino acids. CDR1 is DFQATT, CDR2 SNEGSKA, per germline (reference sequence). J lost 5 bases, V lost 2 bases, and 4 bases had no gene match. The chain's CDR3 is CSARLQGADEQYF. Written as DNA, the CDR3 is TGCAGTGCTAGATTACAGGGGGCAGACGAGCAGTACTTC.

The table lists this clonotype with many counts. The chain combines TRBV28 with TRBJ2-2, with TRBD1 matching over 8 bases. The ends lost 1 base at V and 6 bases at J; junction bases unmatched: 7. This CDR3 spans 16 amino acids. The germline gives CDR1 MDHEN, CDR2 SYDVKM. The CDR3 DNA is TGTGCCAGCAGTTTATCCGAGACAGGGGAGGCCGGGGAGCTGTTTTTT. Its translation: CASSLSETGEAGELFF.

The V and J genes are TRBV7-6 and TRBJ2-2; tentative D call: TRBD1 (6 bases). CDR1 and CDR2 (germline): SGHVS, FNYEAQ. V was clipped by 5 bases and J by 3 bases, with 16 bases between them. CDR3 length equals 16 residues. CDR3 protein: CASSLRTGSDTGELFF. In DNA, the CDR3 is TGTGCCAGCAGCCTAAGAACAGGGTCGGACACCGGGGAGCTGTTTTTT.

The J gene is TRBJ1-2, the V gene TRBV7-9, with 10 bases identical to TRBD1. J lost 13 bases, V lost 3 bases, and 17 bases had no gene match. The CDR3 extends over 16 amino acids. In germline, CDR1 is SEHNR, CDR2 FQNEAQ (reference sequence). The CDR3 loop reads CASSFSTGGWPHGATF. The DNA for the CDR3 is TGTGCCAGCAGCTTCTCGACAGGGGGCTGGCCGCATGGTGCCACCTTC. The full variable domain, its missing parts supplied by reference TRBV7-9 and TRBJ1-2, is DTGVSQNPRHKITKRGQNVTFRCDPISEHNRLYWYRQTLGQGPEFLTYFQNEAQLEKSRLLSDRFSAERPKGSFSTLEIQRTEQGDSAMYLCASSFSTGGWPHGATFGSGTRLTVV.

The chain is built from TRBV10-3 and TRBJ1-3; TRBD1 matches 12 bases. Germline V lookup: CDR1 ENHRY, CDR2 SYGVKD. The trim removed 3 bases at V and 2 bases at J, leaving 2 bases unmatched. This CDR3 region has 16 residues. The CDR3: CAISEGTGGAGNTIYF. In DNA, the CDR3 is TGTGCCATCAGTGAAGGGACAGGGGGCGCTGGAAACACCATATATTTT.

V gene TRBV18 combines with J gene TRBJ1-6, with a weak D call TRBD1 (5 bases). Deletions cut 4 bases from V and 8 bases from J, with 9 bases between. The CDR3 covers 13 residues. The germline gives CDR1 KGHSH, CDR2 LQKENI. The CDR3 loop is CASSLQADSPLHF. The DNA for the CDR3 is TGTGCCAGCTCACTACAGGCAGATTCACCCCTCCACTTT.

Regarding this clonotype: Sequence at one end of the junction differs from germline and may be a read error. This rearrangement joins TRBV29-1 to TRBJ1-2, with a possible D match to TRBD1 (5 bases). Germline V gives CDR1 SQVTM, CDR2 ANQGSEA. The CDR3 is made up of 14 amino acids. This CDR3 reads CSVEGQGLDYGYTF. The CDR3 DNA reads TGCAGCGTTGAAGGCCAGGGCCTCGACTACGGCTACACCTTC.

Comments on this clonotype: This could be a read error, since a much larger clone is one nucleotide away. The chain joins TRBV7-7 to TRBJ2-2, with D possibly TRBD2 on 5 matching bases. Per the germline V gene, CDR1 is SSHAT and CDR2 is FNYEAQ (reference sequence). The CDR3 contains 15 residues. The CDR3 DNA reads as TGTGCTAGCAGCTTAGAATCTGGTATCACCGGGGAGCTGCTTTTT. Translated, it gives CASSLESGITGELLF.

The V gene is TRBV20-1, the J gene TRBJ2-1; 11 bases match TRBD1. The CDR3 runs to 16 residues. Germline V gene lookup returns CDR1 DFQATT and CDR2 SNEGSKA (reference sequence). The trim removed 1 base at V and 1 base at J, leaving 3 bases unmatched. CDR3 coding DNA: TGCAGTGCTAGAGGGACAGGGGGCCTATCCTACAATGAGCAGTTCTTC. Amino acid sequence: CSARGTGGLSYNEQFF.

Comments on this clonotype: At one of its ends the junction is not consistent with the germline gene, which may arise from a read error. The chain combines TRBV3-1 with TRBJ2-7; D might be TRBD1 or TRBD2, each matching 6 bases. The CDR3 has 14 residues. The germline CDR1 and CDR2 sequences are LGHDT and YNNKEL (reference sequence). CDR3 coding DNA: TGTGCCAGCAGCCAAGAGCTGGCTAGGGGGGATCGGTGCTTC. This gives the protein CASSQELARGDRCF.

V and J are TRBV7-8 and TRBJ1-6; D may be TRBD1 (5 bases). This CDR3 has 14 residues. Germline V gives CDR1 SGHVS, CDR2 FQNEAQ. Trimming left V 5 bases short and J 8 bases short, with 13 bases between. The DNA of the CDR3 is TGTGCCAGCAGCCAGGGAGACGGTGATTCACCCCTCCACTTT. It specifies CASSQGDGDSPLHF.

The chain joins TRBV19 to TRBJ1-5, with D possibly TRBD1 on 5 matching bases. The CDR3 is 15 amino acids. Trimming left V 1 base short and J 4 bases short, with 11 bases between. Germline-derived CDR1 and CDR2 are LNHDA and SQIVND (reference sequence). CDR3 nucleotides: TGTGCCAGTAGTATAGGGCAGGGAGGAAATCAGCCCCAGCATTTT. Amino acids: CASSIGQGGNQPQHF.

The chain recombines TRBV10-3 with TRBJ1-2; 8 bases are a match to TRBD1. The germline V gene has CDR1 ENHRY and CDR2 SYGVKD. V dropped 10 bases and J dropped 8; count of bases not matched to a gene: 12. The CDR3 has 13 residues. This CDR3 is CATNRQGSEGYTF. DNA for the CDR3: TGTGCCACCAATCGACAGGGGTCAGAGGGCTACACCTTC.

This clonotype was counted at least ten times. One base away lies a much larger clone, so this may be a sequencing read error. The chain links TRBV9 to TRBJ1-6; D uncertain. The germline gives CDR1 SGDLS, CDR2 YYNGEE. The CDR3 runs to 15 residues. CDR3 coding DNA: TGTGCCAGCAGCGCGGGGAGCTCCTATAATTCACCCCCCCACTTT. Its translation is CASSAGSSYNSPPHF.

The chain uses TRBV19 and TRBJ1-4; D not certain. Germline V lookup: CDR1 LNHDA, CDR2 SQIVND (reference sequence). The CDR3 consists of 12 residues. Trimming took 4 bases from V and 8 from J, leaving 8 bases between them. CDR3: CASSTRGEKLFF. CDR3 DNA sequence: TGTGCCAGTAGTACCCGTGGGGAAAAACTGTTTTTT.

This clonotype is labeled as medium-sized. The rearrangement links TRBV6-5 to TRBJ1-6, with 9 bases matching TRBD1. This CDR3 is 16 amino acids long. The J segment lost 4 bases and the V segment lost 4 bases, leaving 5 bases of the junction unmatched. Germline V gene data show CDR1 as MNHEY and CDR2 as SVGAGI. This chain's CDR3 is CASSSTGGRYNSPLHF. The CDR3 region has the DNA TGTGCCAGCAGTTCAACAGGGGGCAGGTATAATTCACCCCTCCACTTT.

Ten or more counts support this clonotype. One end of the junction fails to match germline, which may point to a read error. This chain links TRBV7-7 with TRBJ1-1; D gene ambiguous. The CDR3 extends over 14 amino acids. Germline CDR1 SSHAT, CDR2 FNYEAQ (reference sequence). The CDR3 DNA reads TGTGCTAGCAGCTTCCAACCCATGAACACTGAAGCTTTCTTT. Translating gives CASSFQPMNTEAFF. Using reference TRBV7-7 and TRBJ1-1 for the parts outside the CDR3, the full variable domain is GAGVSQSPRYKVTKRGQDVTLRCDPISSHATLYWYQQALGQGPEFLTYFNYEAQPDKSGLPSDRFSAERPEGSISTLTIQRTEQRDSAMYRCASSFQPMNTEAFFGQGTRLTVV.

The gene calls are TRBV5-6 and TRBJ2-7; possibly TRBD1 or TRBD2 for D (6 bases each). V lost 7 bases, J lost 6 bases, and 17 bases lay in between. The CDR3 totals 13 residues. Germline V gene sequence: CDR1 SGHDT, CDR2 YYEEEE. The CDR3 bases are TGTGCCAGCTCCGTTTGGGGGGCGGGCGAGCAGTACTTC. This gives the protein CASSVWGAGEQYF.

A word on this clonotype: One junction end disagrees with the germline gene, perhaps due to a read error. This chain uses TRBV7-8 with TRBJ1-3; no definite D call. CDR1 is SGHVS, CDR2 FQNEAQ, per germline. The CDR3 contains 18 residues. The CDR3 DNA reads as TGTGCCAGCAGCTCTCCTAGAGGGAGTTTTAACTCTGGACACACCATATATTTT. Its protein product is CASSSPRGSFNSGHTIYF.